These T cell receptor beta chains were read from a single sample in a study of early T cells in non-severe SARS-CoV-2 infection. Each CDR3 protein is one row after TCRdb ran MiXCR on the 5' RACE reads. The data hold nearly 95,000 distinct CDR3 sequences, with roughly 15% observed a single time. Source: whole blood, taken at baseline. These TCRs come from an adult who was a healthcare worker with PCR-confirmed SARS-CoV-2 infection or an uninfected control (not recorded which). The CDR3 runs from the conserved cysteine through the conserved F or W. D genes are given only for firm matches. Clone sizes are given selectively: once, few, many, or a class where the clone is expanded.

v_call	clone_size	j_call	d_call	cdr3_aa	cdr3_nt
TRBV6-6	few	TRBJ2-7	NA	CASLERVSYEQYF	TGTGCCAGTCTGGAGCGGGTCTCCTACGAGCAGTACTTC
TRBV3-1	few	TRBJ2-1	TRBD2	CASSQVRTSGSYNEQFF	TGTGCCAGCAGCCAAGTTAGGACTAGCGGTTCCTACAATGAGCAGTTCTTC
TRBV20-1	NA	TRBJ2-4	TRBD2	CSDSPIWTSGSSQNIQYF	TGCAGTGACTCCCCCATTTGGACTAGCGGGAGTTCCCAAAACATTCAGTACTTC
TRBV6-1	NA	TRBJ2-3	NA	CASSEVGDTQYF	TGTGCCAGCAGTGAAGTTGGAGATACGCAGTATTTT
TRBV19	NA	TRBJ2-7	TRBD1	CASSATGTGTHEQYF	TGTGCCAGTAGTGCCACCGGGACAGGGACCCACGAGCAGTACTTC
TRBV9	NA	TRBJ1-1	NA	CASSENPGQRPEAFF	TGTGCCAGCAGCGAGAACCCGGGACAACGACCTGAAGCTTTCTTT
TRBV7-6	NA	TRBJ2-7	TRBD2	CASSLVYRGRAEQYF	TGTGCCAGCAGCTTAGTATACCGCGGGAGAGCCGAGCAGTACTTC
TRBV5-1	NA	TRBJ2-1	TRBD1	CASSLGTGEGEQFF	TGCGCCAGCAGCTTGGGGACAGGGGAGGGTGAGCAGTTCTTC
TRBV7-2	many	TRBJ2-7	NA	CASSLTGMLREQYF	TGTGCCAGCAGCTTAACAGGAATGCTAAGGGAGCAGTACTTC
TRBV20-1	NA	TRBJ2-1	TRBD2	CSARKREAQFF	TGCAGTGCCCGGAAGCGGGAGGCTCAGTTCTTC
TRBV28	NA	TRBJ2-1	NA	CASSPGGVYNEQFF	TGTGCCAGCAGTCCAGGAGGGGTCTACAATGAGCAGTTCTTC
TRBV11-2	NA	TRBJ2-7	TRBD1	CASSVEGTGGFEQYF	TGTGCCAGCAGCGTTGAGGGGACAGGGGGTTTCGAGCAGTACTTC
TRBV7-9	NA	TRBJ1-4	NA	CASSSTIGEKLFF	TGTGCCAGCAGCTCCACGATCGGTGAAAAACTGTTTTTT
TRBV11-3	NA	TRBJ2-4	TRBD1	CASSSGTADIQYF	TGTGCCAGCAGCTCCGGGACAGCGGACATTCAGTACTTC
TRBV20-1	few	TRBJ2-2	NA	CSARGPGELFF	TGCAGTGCTAGGGGACCCGGGGAGCTGTTTTTT
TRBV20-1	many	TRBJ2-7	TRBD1	CSARPGQGRPYEQYF	TGCAGTGCTAGGCCGGGACAGGGTAGGCCCTACGAGCAGTACTTC
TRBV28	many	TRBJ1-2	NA	CASSFSKGSLYTF	TGTGCCAGCAGTTTCTCCAAAGGCTCGCTCTACACCTTC
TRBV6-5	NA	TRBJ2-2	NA	CASSTPGSGELFF	TGTGCCAGCAGTACCCCAGGATCCGGGGAGCTGTTTTTT
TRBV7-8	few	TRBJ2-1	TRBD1	CASSTTGGTAGEQFF	TGTGCCAGCAGCACGACAGGGGGCACAGCTGGAGAGCAGTTCTTC
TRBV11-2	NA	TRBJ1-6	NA	CASSLGGGSPLHF	TGTGCCAGCAGCCTGGGTGGCGGTTCACCCCTCCACTTT
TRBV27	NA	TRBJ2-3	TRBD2	CASSSLAGLSADTQYF	TGTGCCAGCAGTTCCCTAGCGGGACTGAGCGCAGATACGCAGTATTTT
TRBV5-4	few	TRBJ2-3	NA	CASKDLSGGTDTQYF	TGTGCCAGCAAGGATCTCTCTGGGGGCACAGATACGCAGTATTTT
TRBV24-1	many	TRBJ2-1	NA	CASALGGEQFF	TGTGCCTCCGCCCTAGGTGGTGAGCAGTTCTTC
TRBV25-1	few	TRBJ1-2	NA	CASSDFRDYGYTF	TGTGCCAGCAGTGACTTCCGGGACTATGGCTACACCTTC
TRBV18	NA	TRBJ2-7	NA	CASSPGHLYEQYF	TGTGCCAGCTCACCAGGGCACCTCTACGAGCAGTACTTC
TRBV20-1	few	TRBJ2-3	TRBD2	CSASGSGGGTDTQYF	TGCAGTGCTAGTGGTTCGGGGGGGGGCACAGATACGCAGTATTTT
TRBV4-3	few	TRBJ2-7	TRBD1	CASSRDRGYEQYF	TGCGCCAGCAGCCGGGACAGGGGGTACGAGCAGTACTTC
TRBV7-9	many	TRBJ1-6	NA	CASSSPTGESPLHF	TGTGCCAGCAGCTCGCCGACGGGGGAGTCACCCCTCCACTTT